These 21 T cell receptor beta chains share one sample of origin, sequenced in a study of T cell clones after liver transplantation. Generated by immunoSEQ multiplex PCR, the TCRdb table keeps only in-frame clones and is missing some. There are roughly 70,000 clones in the sample; roughly 90% occur only once, and 2.7% lies in the top ten. The sample here was CD4+ T cells from blood, taken before liver transplant. Source of these receptors: a human donor who received a liver transplant.

CDR3 loop: CASSNRGPIYF. In nucleotides, the CDR3 is TGTGCCAGCAGCAACAGGGGGCCCATATATTTT. The genes are TRBV6-5 and TRBJ1-3, with 9 bases that match TRBD1. Unmatched junction bases numbered 2, after V lost 6 bases and J lost 11 bases. The CDR3 is 11 residues long. Germline V gene lookup returns CDR1 MNHEY and CDR2 SVGAGI.

The chain links TRBV5-6 to TRBJ2-1, with 12 bases that match TRBD1. The CDR3 runs 17 residues. With V trimmed by 2 bases and J by 5 bases, 8 bases remained unmatched. The germline CDR1 and CDR2 sequences are SGHDT and YYEEEE. CDR3 nucleotide sequence: TGTGCCAGCAGCTTATTTTCGGGACAGGGGGCTAACAATGAGCAGTTCTTC. Protein product: CASSLFSGQGANNEQFF.

CDR3 nucleotide sequence: TGTGCCAGCAGTGAAATGGCACAGACCAACACTGAAGCTTTCTTT. This codes for CASSEMAQTNTEAFF. The chain employs TRBV2 and TRBJ1-1; no firm D call. The CDR3 runs to 15 residues. Per the germline V gene, CDR1 is SNHLY and CDR2 is FYNNEI. Trimming took 2 bases from V and 2 from J, leaving 12 bases between them.

The V and J genes are TRBV15 and TRBJ2-5, with D perhaps TRBD1 or TRBD2 (5 bases each). The CDR3 length is 16 residues. The germline CDR1 and CDR2 sequences are LNHNV and YYDKDF (reference sequence). V was shortened by 5 bases and J by 5 bases, with 21 bases between the two germline ends. The DNA of the CDR3 is TGTGCCACCAGCGCAACAGGTGGGGCGAGAGGGGAGACCCAGTACTTC. This sequence encodes CATSATGGARGETQYF.

V usage is TRBV9 and J usage is TRBJ2-1; D may be TRBD2 (5 bases). V was shortened by 0 bases and J by 7 bases, with 11 bases between the two germline ends. The CDR3 contains 14 residues. CDR1 SGDLS and CDR2 YYNGEE come from the germline V gene. The CDR3 nucleotides read TGTGCCAGCAGCGTAGGGACTGGCGGGAATGAGCAGTTCTTC. The encoded protein is CASSVGTGGNEQFF.

The chain uses TRBV11-2 and TRBJ2-7; 10 positions match TRBD1. The CDR3 is 15 amino acids. Germline V lookup: CDR1 SGHAT, CDR2 FQNNGV. With 6 bases clipped from V and 1 base from J, the junction kept 6 bases outside the gene matches. The chain's CDR3 is CASREGTGVSYEQYF. The CDR3 nucleotides are TGTGCCAGCAGGGAGGGGACAGGGGTGTCCTACGAGCAGTACTTC.

The chain couples TRBV6-1 to TRBJ1-1; TRBD1 might be the D (6 bases). The CDR3 is 14 residues long. CDR1 MNHNS and CDR2 SASEGT come from the germline V gene. The V and J ends lost 6 bases and 1 base respectively, with 12 bases between them. Here the CDR3 reads CASSVDRPNTEAFF. The CDR3 nucleotides read TGTGCCAGCAGCGTAGACAGGCCGAACACTGAAGCTTTCTTT.

The chain carries TRBV28 and TRBJ1-1; D is unclear. The V end lost 4 bases, the J end lost 4 bases, and 10 bases lay between the germline ends. The CDR3 sequence is 13 residues long. Germline values: CDR1 MDHEN, CDR2 SYDVKM. CDR3 coding DNA: TGTGCCAGCAGTTCCGGGATAGGCACTGAAGCTTTCTTT. Translated, it gives CASSSGIGTEAFF.

The chain employs TRBV7-3 and TRBJ2-7; D perhaps matches TRBD2 (5 bases). Germline-derived CDR1 and CDR2 are SGHTA and FQGTGA. Trimming took off 5 bases at V and 7 bases at J, with 21 bases between the two ends. The CDR3 has 15 amino acids. This CDR3 is CASSTDGSSLREQYF. The CDR3 DNA follows: TGTGCCAGCAGCACCGACGGGTCTAGCTTAAGAGAGCAGTACTTC.

This chain connects TRBV11-3 to TRBJ2-7, with 10 bases that match TRBD2. CDR3 length: 17 residues. Germline V gene lookup returns CDR1 SGHNT and CDR2 YENEEA. After removal of 3 bases from V and 1 base from J, the junction contained 9 bases not matched to a gene. Written as DNA, the CDR3 is TGTGCCAGCAGCTTTTTAGCGGGAGGACCCATTTCCTACGAGCAGTACTTC. Encoded protein: CASSFLAGGPISYEQYF.

The chain carries TRBV18 and TRBJ1-4; 9 bases match TRBD1. CDR3 size: 15 residues. In germline, CDR1 is KGHSH, CDR2 LQKENI. V trimming: 6 bases; J trimming: 7 bases; junction bases outside the gene matches: 9. The DNA for the CDR3 is TGTGCCAGCTCCAAACAGGGGGCGGTAGGTGAAAAACTGTTTTTT. Translated: CASSKQGAVGEKLFF.

This clone has a single count. This chain links TRBV2 with TRBJ1-2; D perhaps matches TRBD1 (5 bases). Germline V gives CDR1 SNHLY, CDR2 FYNNEI. The V end lost 10 bases, the J end lost 2 bases, and 14 bases lay between the germline ends. This CDR3 has 13 residues. The CDR3 nucleotides read TGTGCCAAGGAGACAGAGGGGAACTATGGCTACACCTTC. This gives the protein CAKETEGNYGYTF.

The rearrangement uses TRBV5-1 and TRBJ1-2; D is uncertain. Germline loops: CDR1 SGHRS, CDR2 YFSETQ. V lost 0 bases to trimming and J lost 7 bases, with 16 bases between them. This CDR3 is built from 15 residues. The CDR3 loop is CASSLDHFVTIGYTF. The CDR3 DNA is TGCGCCAGCAGCTTGGATCACTTCGTAACTATTGGCTACACCTTC.

The chain employs TRBV15 and TRBJ2-3; D gene ambiguous. The CDR3 spans 19 residues. Germline V gives CDR1 LNHNV, CDR2 YYDKDF (reference sequence). Trimming cost V 3 bases and J 1 base, with 23 bases left between them. The CDR3: CATSSSQTPDEVCTDTQYF. CDR3 nucleotides: TGTGCCACCAGCAGTTCACAGACCCCGGACGAGGTATGCACAGATACGCAGTATTTT.

This clone was detected once. The genes are TRBV2 and TRBJ2-5; D tentatively reads TRBD1 or TRBD2 (5 bases each). V dropped 6 bases and J dropped 1 base, with 12 bases sitting between them. The germline V gene has CDR1 SNHLY and CDR2 FYNNEI. The CDR3 length is 14 residues. The CDR3 loop reads CASRPGTVQETQYF. The CDR3 bases are TGTGCCAGCAGACCCGGGACCGTCCAAGAGACCCAGTACTTC.

The rearrangement uses TRBV29-1 and TRBJ2-2; 15 bases are a match to TRBD2. Germline V lookup: CDR1 SQVTM, CDR2 ANQGSEA. There are 14 residues in the CDR3. With 7 bases clipped from V and 7 bases from J, the junction kept 4 bases outside the gene matches. CDR3 nucleotides: TGCAGCGGGACTAGCGGGAGGGTAGGCGGGGAGCTGTTTTTT. Translated, it gives CSGTSGRVGGELFF.

V gene TRBV6-1 combines with J gene TRBJ2-5; D not certain. V lost 7 bases and J lost 1, with 10 bases in between. Germline loops: CDR1 MNHNS, CDR2 SASEGT. CDR3 length equals 13 residues. This CDR3 reads CASTRSPQETQYF. The CDR3 DNA reads TGTGCCAGCACGAGGTCCCCCCAAGAGACCCAGTACTTC.

The chain employs TRBV7-3 and TRBJ2-1, with TRBD2 matching over 7 bases. This CDR3 contains 14 residues. The V and J ends lost 5 bases and 6 bases, in that order; junction bases with no gene match: 7. Germline CDR1 reads SGHTA; CDR2 reads FQGTGA. CDR3 DNA sequence: TGTGCCAGCAGCACATCAGCGGGAAGCAATGAGCAGTTCTTC. This gives the protein CASSTSAGSNEQFF.

The chain is built from TRBV5-5 and TRBJ1-1; D is perhaps TRBD1 (6 bases). The CDR3 contains 13 residues. CDR1 and CDR2 (germline): SGHKS, YYEKEE (reference sequence). Trimming removed 5 bases at V and 8 bases at J, with 16 bases between. CDR3 bases: TGTGCCAGCAGAGCATGGGGGGCCCCCGAAGCTTTCTTT. Translation: CASRAWGAPEAFF.

The chain joins TRBV9 to TRBJ2-5; no reliable D call. V was pared by 1 base and J by 1 base, with 14 bases between. The CDR3 loop spans 16 amino acids. Germline CDR1 reads SGDLS; CDR2 reads YYNGEE. The CDR3 spells CASSVRSQAFQETQYF. In DNA, the CDR3 is TGTGCCAGCAGCGTAAGGTCCCAGGCCTTCCAAGAGACCCAGTACTTC.

The V call is TRBV2, the J call TRBJ1-4; D may be TRBD1 (5 bases). CDR1 is SNHLY and CDR2 is FYNNEI in the germline V gene. CDR3 length equals 14 residues. The ends were cut back, 4 bases at V and 6 bases at J, with 12 bases in the middle. CDR3 residues: CASSVGDFYEKLFF. The CDR3, as DNA: TGTGCCAGCAGTGTAGGGGACTTCTATGAAAAACTGTTTTTT.